Sequencing of this T cell receptor (beta chain) was carried out in a study of T cells in Graves' hyperthyroidism and ophthalmopathy. General study findings and limits: Model predictions of ophthalmopathy came a median around 7.1 months before onset. Clonotypes that were expanded in thyroid above 0.001 mostly appeared in blood too.

Lactation, pregnancy, other autoimmune disease or uncontrolled infection led to exclusion of patients. Orbital computed tomography, thyroid ultrasound, serum thyroxine and TRAb, and clinical symptoms together informed the diagnoses. From RNA transcripts, TCR beta CDR3 regions were amplified. With the HTBI primer set, the TCR CDR3 went through a first round of RT-PCR. TCRdb re-analysed the multiplex PCR reads in MiXCR, keeping a single row per CDR3 protein. Among 300,000 or so distinct CDR3 sequences listed, about 18% were seen once. This CDR3 spans 15 amino acids. CDR1 is DFQATT and CDR2 is SNEGSKA in the germline V gene (reference sequence). The V segment lost 6 bases and the J segment 8 bases; nucleotides outside the gene matches: 9. On this clonotype: Antigen unknown.

This receptor was taken from a woman aged 55 to 70 with Graves' ophthalmopathy. Sequencing input: blood. V and J are TRBV20-1 and TRBJ2-4; 14 nucleotides align to TRBD2. The CDR3 loop reads CSAYGTSGSRYIQYF. The CDR3 DNA is TGCAGTGCATATGGGACTAGCGGGAGTAGATACATTCAGTACTTC.